The 32 T cell receptor beta chains below come from one sample, sequenced in a study of cytomegalovirus exposure and HLA in healthy donors. PCR was performed using 60 Vbeta and 13 Jbeta primers. Produced via immunoSEQ multiplex PCR; TCRdb's table is partial and in-frame only. Of 95,000 to 100,000 clones listed, roughly 70% were seen once; the top ten hold around 2%. The sequenced sample was PBMCs. The receptors stem from a male donor in good health and CMV-seronegative.

This chain connects TRBV29-1 to TRBJ2-7, with 8 nucleotides matching TRBD1. From germline, CDR1 is SQVTM and CDR2 ANQGSEA. There are 13 residues in the CDR3. Trimming cost V 7 bases and J 5 bases; bases outside gene matches: 10. This chain's CDR3 is CSGGDRGTNEQYF. In nucleotides, the CDR3 is TGCAGCGGCGGTGACAGGGGTACGAACGAGCAGTACTTC.

This rearrangement joins TRBV28 to TRBJ2-7; 8 bases match TRBD1. The CDR3 has 12 amino acids. V shed 6 bases and J 5 bases; nucleotides not matched to a gene: 3. The germline V gene has CDR1 MDHEN and CDR2 SYDVKM. This CDR3 reads CASRQGVHEQYF. CDR3 DNA sequence: TGTGCCAGCAGACAGGGGGTCCACGAGCAGTACTTC.

The gene calls are TRBV27 and TRBJ1-2; 8 bases fit TRBD1. Germline values: CDR1 MNHEY, CDR2 SMNVEV (reference sequence). V was clipped by 8 bases and J by 8 bases; unmatched bases: 16. The CDR3 spans 15 residues. The CDR3 nucleotides are TGTGCCAGCTCAGATTGGCAGGGGGCCCATTGGGGCTACACCTTC. Its translation is CASSDWQGAHWGYTF.

In this sample, this clone turned up a few times. The rearrangement joins TRBV6-1 to TRBJ1-2, with D possibly being TRBD1 (6 bases). Trimming stripped 6 bases from V and 5 bases from J, with 13 bases between. The CDR3 spans 13 residues. Germline CDR1 reads MNHNS; CDR2 reads SASEGT. CDR3 sequence (DNA): TGTGCCAGCAGCCAGGCCAGGGGATATGGCTACACCTTC. It is translated as CASSQARGYGYTF.

The chain joins TRBV30 to TRBJ2-7, with 11 bases identical to TRBD2. The trim removed 1 base at V and 3 bases at J, leaving 20 bases unmatched. Germline V lookup: CDR1 GTSNPN, CDR2 SVGIG (reference sequence). CDR3 length: 20 residues. CDR3 nucleotides: TGTGCCTGGAGTGAGGGTACAGGGGGCCCCACTAGCGGGAGACACTACGAGCAGTACTTC. It encodes CAWSEGTGGPTSGRHYEQYF. The whole variable domain, filled in from reference TRBV30 and TRBJ2-7, reads SQTIHQWPATLVQPVGSPLSLECTVEGTSNPNLYWYRQAAGRGLQLLFYSVGIGQISSEVPQNLSASRPQDRQFILSSKKLLLSDSGFYLCAWSEGTGGPTSGRHYEQYFGPGTRLTVT.

The chain uses TRBV5-4 and TRBJ2-7; a weak D match, TRBD1 (5 bases). Deletions cut 3 bases from V and 2 bases from J, with 12 bases between. CDR1 is SGHNT and CDR2 is YYREEE in the germline V gene (reference sequence). This CDR3 is 14 amino acids long. CDR3 DNA sequence: TGTGCCAGCAGCTCCCGGACACAGGCCTACGAGCAGTACTTC. It encodes CASSSRTQAYEQYF.

The rearrangement uses TRBV5-4 and TRBJ1-5, with D unresolved. CDR1 is SGHNT and CDR2 is YYREEE in the germline V gene (reference sequence). This CDR3 comprises 15 residues. Trimming took 4 bases from V and 3 from J, leaving 14 bases between them. The CDR3 loop reads CASSPVPGSNQPQHF. In DNA, the CDR3 is TGTGCCAGCAGCCCCGTACCGGGGTCCAATCAGCCCCAGCATTTT.

The chain joins TRBV28 to TRBJ1-2; 7 bases map to TRBD1. J gave up 5 bases and V 6 bases, and 15 bases lay outside the gene matches. The CDR3 covers 16 residues. Germline loops: CDR1 MDHEN, CDR2 SYDVKM. The CDR3 coding sequence is TGTGCCAGCAGGCTTTCTATTCAGGGGGGTGCGTATGGCTACACCTTC. It specifies CASRLSIQGGAYGYTF.

The genes are TRBV7-2 and TRBJ2-1; 7 positions agree with TRBD2. The CDR3 runs 16 residues. Per the germline V gene, CDR1 is SGHTA and CDR2 is FQGNSA. The V gene end was trimmed by 1 base and the J gene end by 8 bases; junction bases not matched to a gene: 11. CDR3 sequence reads: CASSLDAAGVAYEQFF. Written as DNA, the CDR3 is TGTGCCAGCAGCTTAGACGCGGCGGGAGTAGCCTATGAGCAGTTCTTC.

This chain uses TRBV7-2 with TRBJ1-1; a possible D gene is TRBD1 (5 bases). Germline CDR1 SGHTA, CDR2 FQGNSA. Between the trimmed V and J ends, which lost 6 bases and 7 bases, there was a span of 9 bases. CDR3 length: 11 residues. As DNA, the CDR3 is TGTGCCAGCAGTTACACAGGTGAAGCTTTCTTT. Its translation is CASSYTGEAFF.

The chain carries TRBV29-1 and TRBJ2-1, with 8 bases identical to TRBD2. Germline assignment: CDR1 SQVTM and CDR2 ANQGSEA. With 8 bases clipped from V and 7 bases from J, the junction kept 10 bases outside the gene matches. This CDR3 comprises 13 residues. The CDR3, as DNA: TGCAGCTTCACAGAGGGCGGGGGGAATGAGCAGTTCTTC. It translates to CSFTEGGGNEQFF.

The chain has TRBV15 and TRBJ2-7, with 13 nucleotides matching TRBD2. J was trimmed by 4 bases and V by 3 bases; bases with no gene match: 15. Per the germline V gene, CDR1 is LNHNV and CDR2 is YYDKDF (reference sequence). CDR3 length: 19 residues. The CDR3 coding sequence is TGTGCCACCAGCAGTGAAACCTCCGGGACTAGCGGGACCCTTTACGAGCAGTACTTC. Its protein product is CATSSETSGTSGTLYEQYF.

This clone was seen only a few times. The J gene is TRBJ2-1, the V gene TRBV4-3; no reliable D call. Germline V gives CDR1 LGHNA, CDR2 YSLEER. The V and J ends lost 0 bases and 0 bases respectively, with 12 bases between them. The CDR3 has 17 residues. The CDR3 nucleotides read TGCGCCAGCAGCCAAGATTTGGCGGCGAGCTCCTACAATGAGCAGTTCTTC. Translated: CASSQDLAASSYNEQFF.

The chain carries TRBV7-9 and TRBJ2-2; tentative D call: TRBD1 (5 bases). CDR3 size: 13 residues. From germline, CDR1 is SEHNR and CDR2 FQNEAQ (reference sequence). Trimming took 5 bases from V and 4 from J, leaving 8 bases between them. CDR3 in DNA: TGTGCCAGCAGCCCAGACAGCACCGGGGAGCTGTTTTTT. Protein product: CASSPDSTGELFF.

The sample holds a few counts of this clone. The V call is TRBV7-2, the J call TRBJ2-3; 9 bases are a match to TRBD1. Germline-derived CDR1 and CDR2 are SGHTA and FQGNSA. V lost 4 bases to trimming and J lost 4 bases; unmatched junction nucleotides: 6. This CDR3 is 15 amino acids long. This CDR3 reads CASSSTGGAADTQYF. CDR3 nucleotide sequence: TGTGCCAGCAGCTCAACAGGGGGCGCCGCAGATACGCAGTATTTT.

V and J are TRBV15 and TRBJ1-5; no definite D call. Trimming pared 1 base from V and 5 bases from J, leaving 6 bases between. The CDR3 sequence is 13 residues long. CDR1 is LNHNV and CDR2 is YYDKDF in the germline V gene (reference sequence). In nucleotides, the CDR3 is TGTGCCACCAGCAGAGGTCCGGATCAGCCCCAGCATTTT. It encodes CATSRGPDQPQHF. The full variable domain, in which reference TRBV15 and TRBJ1-5 provide the parts outside the CDR3, is DAMVIQNPRYQVTQFGKPVTLSCSQTLNHNVMYWYQQKSSQAPKLLFHYYDKDFNNEADTPDNFQSRRPNTSFCFLDIRSPGLGDTAMYLCATSRGPDQPQHFGDGTRLSIL.

This clone was seen more than once but under ten times. The chain recombines TRBV7-2 with TRBJ1-3; TRBD1 might be the D (6 bases). V gave up 2 bases and J gave up 3 bases, with 23 bases separating them. The germline CDR1 and CDR2 sequences are SGHTA and FQGNSA. The CDR3 consists of 19 residues. CDR3 sequence (DNA): TGTGCCAGCAGCTTAAAGGGGCTGCAGGGGCCTTCATATGGAAACACCATATATTTT. It yields the protein CASSLKGLQGPSYGNTIYF.

The chain couples TRBV2 to TRBJ1-1; 7 bases agree with TRBD1. This CDR3 has 14 amino acids. The germline CDR1 and CDR2 sequences are SNHLY and FYNNEI. J lost 3 bases, V lost 6 bases, and 7 bases had no gene match. The CDR3 sequence: CASRVTGRDTEAFF. The CDR3 region has the DNA TGTGCCAGCAGGGTGACAGGGCGGGACACTGAAGCTTTCTTT.

The chain's CDR3 is CASRLGQSNQPQHF. The DNA of the CDR3 is TGTGCCAGCAGACTAGGACAGAGCAATCAGCCCCAGCATTTT. The chain recombines TRBV28 with TRBJ1-5; the D gene is possibly TRBD1 (6 bases). The CDR3 is 14 residues long. V lost 6 bases, J lost 1 base, and 10 bases lay in between. Germline V CDR1 and CDR2: MDHEN, SYDVKM.

CDR3 loop: CASSLDGRAIDTQYF. The CDR3 DNA follows: TGCGCCAGCAGCCTCGACGGGAGGGCCATAGATACGCAGTATTTT. The chain carries TRBV5-1 and TRBJ2-3; TRBD2 agrees at 8 bases. The germline V gene has CDR1 SGHRS and CDR2 YFSETQ. V lost 4 bases, J lost 5 bases, and 9 bases stayed unmatched. CDR3 length equals 15 residues.

The chain carries TRBV4-2 and TRBJ1-1; a weak D match, TRBD1 (6 bases). Trimming took off 3 bases at V and 1 base at J, with 6 bases between the two ends. Germline lookup yields CDR1 LGHNA and CDR2 YNFKEQ. The CDR3 covers 13 residues. CDR3: CASSQTGNTEAFF. The CDR3 nucleotides read TGTGCCAGCAGCCAGACAGGGAACACTGAAGCTTTCTTT.

The rearrangement joins TRBV6-1 to TRBJ1-5, with a tentative D call TRBD1 (5 bases). V gave up 4 bases and J gave up 6 bases, with 16 bases separating them. Germline CDR1 and CDR2: MNHNS and SASEGT. This CDR3 has 15 amino acids. The CDR3 loop is CASSVMWGASQPQHF. CDR3 nucleotide sequence: TGTGCCAGCAGTGTGATGTGGGGCGCGAGTCAGCCCCAGCATTTT.

The chain joins TRBV5-4 to TRBJ2-2; D possibly corresponds to TRBD2 (5 bases). V was pared by 4 bases and J by 1 base, with 5 bases between. Germline V gene lookup returns CDR1 SGHNT and CDR2 YYREEE (reference sequence). CDR3 length: 13 residues. The CDR3 spells CASSRGNTGELFF. CDR3 DNA: TGTGCCAGCAGCCGGGGGAACACCGGGGAGCTGTTTTTT.

J is TRBJ2-1 and V is TRBV27; D is unresolved. The CDR3 runs 12 residues. Trimming left V 3 bases short and J 7 bases short, with 7 bases between. Looked up from germline, CDR1 is MNHEY and CDR2 is SMNVEV (reference sequence). CDR3 sequence: CASSLGYNEQFF. In nucleotides, the CDR3 is TGTGCCAGCAGTTTGGGCTATAATGAGCAGTTCTTC.

The rearrangement uses TRBV5-1 and TRBJ2-7; 10 bases map to TRBD2. V trimming: 5 bases; J trimming: 5 bases; junction bases outside the gene matches: 7. CDR3 length equals 14 residues. Looked up from germline, CDR1 is SGHRS and CDR2 is YFSETQ. The CDR3 coding sequence is TGCGCCAGCAGAACAGCGGGAGGGCCACACGAGCAGTACTTC. Its protein product is CASRTAGGPHEQYF.

The rearrangement joins TRBV7-6 to TRBJ2-5, with TRBD2 matching 7 bases. Per the germline V gene, CDR1 is SGHVS and CDR2 is FNYEAQ. The CDR3 covers 17 residues. V gave up 1 base and J gave up 1 base; unmatched junction bases: 9. As DNA, the CDR3 is TGTGCCAGCAGCTTAGGTCTTCCGCTAGCGGTCCAAGAGACCCAGTACTTC. It specifies CASSLGLPLAVQETQYF.

The genes are TRBV19 and TRBJ1-2, with D possibly being TRBD1 (6 bases). Germline-derived CDR1 and CDR2 are LNHDA and SQIVND (reference sequence). The CDR3 sequence is 13 residues long. Trimming removed 5 bases from V and 4 bases from J, with 11 bases in between. The CDR3, as DNA: TGTGCCAGTAGTCCGGACAGCACCTATGGCTACACCTTC. Protein: CASSPDSTYGYTF.

V usage is TRBV6-1 and J usage is TRBJ2-7, with 11 nucleotides matching TRBD1. CDR3 length: 15 amino acids. Trimming removed 6 bases from V and 3 bases from J; junction bases left unmatched: 7. CDR1 MNHNS and CDR2 SASEGT come from the germline V gene. Here the CDR3 DNA reads TGTGCCAGCAGGACCGGACAGGGGGCGAGCTACGAGCAGTACTTC. Translated, it gives CASRTGQGASYEQYF.

V usage is TRBV5-8 and J usage is TRBJ1-2, with a tentative D call TRBD1 (5 bases). The V end lost 7 bases, the J end lost 4 bases, and 20 bases lay between the germline ends. CDR1 is SGHTS, CDR2 YDEGEE, per germline. The length of the CDR3 is 15 residues. The CDR3: CASSLVSRRGYGYTF. CDR3 nucleotide sequence: TGTGCCAGCTCTCTGGTATCTAGGAGGGGCTATGGCTACACCTTC.

V and J are TRBV11-2 and TRBJ2-7, with D possibly TRBD2 on 5 matching bases. Germline CDR1 reads SGHAT; CDR2 reads FQNNGV. The V and J ends lost 1 base and 7 bases respectively, with 8 bases between them. The CDR3 is 12 residues long. The CDR3 reads CASSLGAEEQYF. The CDR3 DNA sequence: TGTGCCAGCAGCTTAGGAGCGGAGGAGCAGTACTTC.

This clone occurred once. The CDR3 spells CAWSSGTPVGEQYF. The CDR3 nucleotides are TGTGCCTGGAGCTCAGGGACACCGGTGGGCGAGCAGTACTTC. This sequence joins TRBV30 and TRBJ2-5; D is possibly TRBD1 (6 bases). The better agreement between TRBJ2-7 and the DNA end casts doubt on the J call. The CDR3 is 14 amino acids. CDR1 and CDR2 (germline): GTSNPN, SVGIG (reference sequence).

V gene TRBV9 combines with J gene TRBJ2-6; possible D gene TRBD1, 6 bases. The CDR3 spans 19 residues. The V gene's germline CDR1 is SGDLS and CDR2 YYNGEE. V was trimmed by 0 bases and J by 0 bases, leaving 16 bases between them. CDR3 region: CASSVGRDTIGSGANVLTF. The CDR3 coding sequence is TGTGCCAGCAGCGTAGGACGGGACACGATCGGCTCTGGGGCCAACGTCCTGACTTTC.